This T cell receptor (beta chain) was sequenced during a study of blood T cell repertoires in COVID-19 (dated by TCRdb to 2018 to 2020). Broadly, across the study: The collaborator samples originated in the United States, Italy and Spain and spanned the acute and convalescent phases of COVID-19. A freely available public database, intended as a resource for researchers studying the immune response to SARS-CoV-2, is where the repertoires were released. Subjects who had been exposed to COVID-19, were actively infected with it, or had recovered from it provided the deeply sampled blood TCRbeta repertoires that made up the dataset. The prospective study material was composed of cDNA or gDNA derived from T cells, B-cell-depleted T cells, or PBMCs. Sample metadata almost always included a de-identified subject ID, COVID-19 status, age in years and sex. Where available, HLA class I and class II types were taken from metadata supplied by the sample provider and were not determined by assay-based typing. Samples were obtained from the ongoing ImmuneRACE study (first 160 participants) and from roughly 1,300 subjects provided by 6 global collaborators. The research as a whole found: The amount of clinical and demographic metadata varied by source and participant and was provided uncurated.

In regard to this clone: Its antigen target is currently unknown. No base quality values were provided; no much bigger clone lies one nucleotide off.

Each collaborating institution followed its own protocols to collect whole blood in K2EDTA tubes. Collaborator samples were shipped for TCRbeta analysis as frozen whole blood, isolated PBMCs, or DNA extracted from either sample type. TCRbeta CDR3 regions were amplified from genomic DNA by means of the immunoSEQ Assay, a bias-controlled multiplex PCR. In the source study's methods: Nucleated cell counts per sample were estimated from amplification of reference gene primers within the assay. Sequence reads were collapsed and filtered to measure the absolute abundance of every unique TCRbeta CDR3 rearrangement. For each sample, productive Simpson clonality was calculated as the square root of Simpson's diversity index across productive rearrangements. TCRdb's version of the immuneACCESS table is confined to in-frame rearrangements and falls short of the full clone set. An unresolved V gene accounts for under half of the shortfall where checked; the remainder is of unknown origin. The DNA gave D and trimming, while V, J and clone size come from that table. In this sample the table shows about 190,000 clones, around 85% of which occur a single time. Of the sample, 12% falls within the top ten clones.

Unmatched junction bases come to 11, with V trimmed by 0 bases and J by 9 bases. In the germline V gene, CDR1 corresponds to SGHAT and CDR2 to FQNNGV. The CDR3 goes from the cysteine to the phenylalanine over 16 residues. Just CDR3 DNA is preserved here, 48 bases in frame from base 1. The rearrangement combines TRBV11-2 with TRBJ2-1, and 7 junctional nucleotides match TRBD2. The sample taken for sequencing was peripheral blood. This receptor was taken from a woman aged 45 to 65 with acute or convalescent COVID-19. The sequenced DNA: TGTGCCAGCAGCTTAGATATCGTGGGAGGGGTAAGTGAGCAGTTCTTC. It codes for CASSLDIVGGVSEQFF.